A selection of T cell receptor beta chains follows, all from one sample in a study of technical replicates of blood from a handful of donors. TCRdb keeps only in-frame clones here, not all; method: immunoSEQ multiplex PCR. Of about 50,000 clones in the sample, approximately 90% were seen once. The sequenced material came from PBMCs. These receptors all stem from a human donor in good health. Some clones in this sample may be carry-over from other donors' samples. Both conserved end residues are part of each CDR3. A D gene is named only where the DNA matches it firmly. Expanded clones are given a class, and other clones once, few, many or no size at all.

D gene,CDR3 length,clone size,V gene,J gene,CDR3 DNA,CDR3 protein
NA,14,NA,TRBV5-1,TRBJ1-1,TGCGCCAGCAGCTTGGCCGCCGCGGCAGCTGAAGCTTTCTTT,CASSLAAAAAEAFF
NA,16,NA,TRBV6-1,TRBJ1-1,TGTGCCAGCAGTGAACGGGTGCACCCCGAGGACACTGAAGCTTTCTTT,CASSERVHPEDTEAFF
NA,16,NA,TRBV4-2,TRBJ1-3,TGTGCCAGCAGCCAAGACGGGGGGATCTCTGGAAACACCATATATTTT,CASSQDGGISGNTIYF
NA,14,NA,TRBV7-2,TRBJ2-3,TGTGCCAGCAGTGGGGGCGGAAGCACAGATACGCAGTATTTT,CASSGGGSTDTQYF
NA,13,NA,TRBV14,TRBJ2-4,TGTGCCAGCAGCCAGGGGACACAAAACATTCAGTACTTC,CASSQGTQNIQYF
TRBD1,12,few,TRBV30,TRBJ2-7,TGTGCCTTTGGACAGGGGAACCACGAGCAGTACTTC,CAFGQGNHEQYF
TRBD2,14,NA,TRBV6-4,TRBJ2-5,TGTGCCAGCAGTGAGCTAGCGGGTACGGAGACCCAGTACTTC,CASSELAGTETQYF
TRBD1,15,NA,TRBV10-3,TRBJ1-1,TGTGCCATCAGTAGGACGGGACAGTCGAACACTGAAGCTTTCTTT,CAISRTGQSNTEAFF
NA,12,NA,TRBV6-1,TRBJ2-3,TGTGCCAGCAGCAGGGGCACAGATACGCAGTATTTT,CASSRGTDTQYF
TRBD2,14,NA,TRBV5-5,TRBJ2-3,TGTGCCAGCAGCCCGGGACTAGACGCAGTTGCGCAGTATTTT,CASSPGLDAVAQYF
TRBD1,14,NA,TRBV30,TRBJ1-3,TGTGCCTGGTCACAGGGGCGCTCTGGAAACACCATATATTTT,CAWSQGRSGNTIYF
NA,17,NA,TRBV5-6,TRBJ1-5,TGTGCCAGCAGCTTCGGACCTATGGAGGATTATAGTCAGCCCCAGCATTTT,CASSFGPMEDYSQPQHF
NA,15,NA,TRBV7-2,TRBJ1-1,TGTGCCAGCAGCCCCACTGTAACCATGAACACTGAAGCTTTCTTT,CASSPTVTMNTEAFF
TRBD1,16,NA,TRBV2,TRBJ2-2,TGTGCCAGCAGCGAGGACAGGGGTTCATTTTTCGGGGAGCTGTTTTTT,CASSEDRGSFFGELFF
TRBD1,16,NA,TRBV5-6,TRBJ1-1,TGTGCCAGCAGCCAATCGGACAGGGGAGGTATCACTGAAGCTTTCTTT,CASSQSDRGGITEAFF
NA,13,NA,TRBV6-5,TRBJ2-7,TGTGCCAGCAGAGTACTCTCGGGGTACGAGCAGTACTTC,CASRVLSGYEQYF
NA,15,NA,TRBV6-5,TRBJ1-1,TGTGCCAGCAGTTACTCAGGGGGTATGAACACTGAAGCTTTCTTT,CASSYSGGMNTEAFF
TRBD1,16,NA,TRBV5-1,TRBJ1-2,TGCGCCAGCAGCTTGGGAGCGACAGGGGGCGTCGATGGCTACACCTTC,CASSLGATGGVDGYTF
NA,17,NA,TRBV18,TRBJ2-7,TGTGCCAGCTCACCCGCCGACAGGAGGAAGCCCTCCTACGAGCAGTACTTC,CASSPADRRKPSYEQYF
NA,12,NA,TRBV7-9,TRBJ2-7,TGTGCCAGCAGCTTAAACAACTACGAGCAGTACTTC,CASSLNNYEQYF
TRBD2,17,once,TRBV30,TRBJ2-2,TGTGCCTGGAGCGGCCGTAGCGGGGGACGGAACACCGGGGAGCTGTTTTTT,CAWSGRSGGRNTGELFF
NA,14,NA,TRBV5-1,TRBJ1-2,TGCGCCAGCAGCTTGACACCCTGGAGCTATGGCTACACCTTC,CASSLTPWSYGYTF
TRBD1,17,NA,TRBV30,TRBJ1-2,TGTGCCTGGTCGAATATGTATTGGGACAGGGGGCGAGATGGCTACACCTTC,CAWSNMYWDRGRDGYTF
NA,13,NA,TRBV7-9,TRBJ2-7,TGTGCCAGCAGCTTAGATCGCGTCTACGAGCAGTACTTC,CASSLDRVYEQYF
TRBD1,13,NA,TRBV28,TRBJ1-2,TGTGCCAGCAGCCCGACAGGGGACTATGGCTACACCTTC,CASSPTGDYGYTF
NA,13,few,TRBV6-1,TRBJ1-2,TGTGCCAGCAGTGAAAGAAGCAGGTCTGGCTACACCTTC,CASSERSRSGYTF
TRBD1,14,NA,TRBV18,TRBJ1-2,TGTGCCAGCTCTATGGACAGGGTTTCCTATGGCTACACCTTC,CASSMDRVSYGYTF
NA,18,NA,TRBV7-3,TRBJ2-2,TGTGCCAGCAGCTTAATCGGCGGGATGTCGATAAACGCCGGGGAGCTGTTTTTT,CASSLIGGMSINAGELFF
TRBD1,15,NA,TRBV6-6,TRBJ1-4,TGTGCCAGCAGTTTAGACAGGGCTAACGGTGAAAAACTGTTTTTT,CASSLDRANGEKLFF
TRBD1,13,NA,TRBV19,TRBJ2-3,TGTGCCACGGGACAGCTTGGTACAGATACGCAGTATTTT,CATGQLGTDTQYF
NA,14,NA,TRBV21-1,TRBJ2-7,TGTGCCACCCCAAGGACAGGAGTTTCCTACGAGCAGTACTTC,CATPRTGVSYEQYF
NA,17,NA,TRBV5-6,TRBJ1-5,TGTGCCAGCAGCTGGCCACACCACGTGCCGTCAACTCAGCCCCAGCATTTT,CASSWPHHVPSTQPQHF
NA,14,NA,TRBV4-2,TRBJ2-2,TGTGCCAGCAGCCAAGTCCCGGGGACCGGGGAGCTGTTTTTT,CASSQVPGTGELFF
TRBD2,15,NA,TRBV5-1,TRBJ2-1,TGCGCCAGCAGCCTCTCAACTAGCGGGAACAATGAGCAGTTCTTC,CASSLSTSGNNEQFF
NA,13,NA,TRBV6-6,TRBJ2-7,TGTGCCAGCACTAAAACGGGGTCCTACGAGCAGTACTTC,CASTKTGSYEQYF
NA,16,NA,TRBV10-3,TRBJ2-1,TGTGCCACCTCCCCTTTTGGACAGAGCTCCTACAATGAGCAGTTCTTC,CATSPFGQSSYNEQFF
NA,17,NA,TRBV5-6,TRBJ2-1,TGTGCCAGCAGCTTTCGTCCGTCGCGAAGCTCCTACAATGAGCAGTTCTTC,CASSFRPSRSSYNEQFF